This T cell receptor beta chain was recorded in a study of blood T cell repertoires in COVID-19. Study as a whole: The United States, Italy and Spain provided the acute and convalescent COVID-19 samples. T cells, B-cell-depleted T cells, or PBMCs provided the cDNA or gDNA that served as material.

Authors' data handling: Amplifying reference gene primers gave estimates of nucleated cell counts. Using immunoSEQ multiplex PCR, the repertoire was profiled, and TCRdb retains in-frame clones only, with some absent. V, J and clone size reflect that table, while D and trimming were determined from the DNA. Altogether 100,000 to 120,000 clones are present, around 90% being singletons, with the ten largest covering approximately 3.5%. The CDR3 length is 12 residues. V was pared by 0 bases and J by 8 bases, with 4 bases between. Germline V lookup: CDR1 LGHNA, CDR2 YNFKEQ. This sequence was found in a woman aged 45-59 years with acute or convalescent COVID-19. This chain joins TRBV4-2 and TRBJ1-4; D remains ambiguous. Sample: peripheral blood. The CDR3 spells CASSQEREKLFF. In nucleotides, the CDR3 is TGTGCCAGCAGCCAAGAGAGGGAAAAACTGTTTTTT.